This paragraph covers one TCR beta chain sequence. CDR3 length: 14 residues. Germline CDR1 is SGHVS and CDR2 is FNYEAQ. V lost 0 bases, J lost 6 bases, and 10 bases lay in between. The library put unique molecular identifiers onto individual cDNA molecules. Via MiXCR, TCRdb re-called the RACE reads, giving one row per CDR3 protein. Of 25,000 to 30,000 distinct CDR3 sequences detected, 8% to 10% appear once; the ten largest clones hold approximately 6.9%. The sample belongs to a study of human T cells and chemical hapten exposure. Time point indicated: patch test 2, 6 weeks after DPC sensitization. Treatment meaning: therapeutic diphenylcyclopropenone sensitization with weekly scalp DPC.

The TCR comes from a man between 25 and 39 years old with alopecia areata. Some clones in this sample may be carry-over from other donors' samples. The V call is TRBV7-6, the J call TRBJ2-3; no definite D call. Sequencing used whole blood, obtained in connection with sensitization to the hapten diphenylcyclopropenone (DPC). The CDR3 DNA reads TGTGCCAGCAGCTTAGCCCCCTCGGAGGATACGCAGTATTTT. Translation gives CASSLAPSEDTQYF.